Shown below are 19 T cell receptor beta chains from a single sample sequenced in a study of blood T cell repertoires in COVID-19. Here immunoSEQ multiplex PCR was the method, and the copy in TCRdb shows in-frame clones only, minus some. The table includes around 250,000 clones, more than 85% detected once. Input material: peripheral blood. All receptors come from a woman between 70 and 85 years old with active or convalescent COVID-19.

The gene calls are TRBV27 and TRBJ1-5; TRBD1 is a possible D gene (6 bases). This CDR3 spans 15 amino acids. The germline V gene has CDR1 MNHEY and CDR2 SMNVEV (reference sequence). V was pared by 6 bases and J by 0 bases, with 12 bases between. This chain's CDR3 is CASRPGTFSNQPQHF. CDR3 DNA: TGTGCCAGCAGACCCGGGACATTTAGCAATCAGCCCCAGCATTTT.

The CDR3 region is CASTGAGNTIYF. The CDR3 coding sequence is TGTGCCAGTACCGGGGCTGGAAACACCATATATTTT. This sequence joins TRBV19 and TRBJ1-3; no clear D gene. Germline values: CDR1 LNHDA, CDR2 SQIVND (reference sequence). Trimming shortened V by 7 bases and J by 2 bases, and 6 bases separated the two germline ends. CDR3 length: 12 amino acids.

The chain joins TRBV5-4 to TRBJ2-1, with 15 bases matching TRBD2. This CDR3 contains 16 residues. Germline V gene sequence: CDR1 SGHNT, CDR2 YYREEE (reference sequence). J lost 10 bases, V lost 0 bases, and 5 bases had no gene match. Here the CDR3 reads CASSLGGLAGGAEQFF. In DNA form, the CDR3 reads TGTGCCAGCAGCTTGGGGGGACTAGCGGGAGGCGCGGAGCAGTTCTTC. The variable domain in full, with the rest retrieved from reference TRBV5-4 and TRBJ2-1, is ETGVTQSPTHLIKTRGQQVTLRCSSQSGHNTVSWYQQALGQGPQFIFQYYREEENGRGNFPPRFSGLQFPNYSSELNVNALELDDSALYLCASSLGGLAGGAEQFFGPGTRLTVL.

The chain carries TRBV6-2 or TRBV6-3 and TRBJ1-2, with 8 bases matching TRBD1. The trim removed 6 bases at V and 4 bases at J, leaving 4 bases unmatched. The CDR3 is 13 residues long. CDR1 and CDR2 (germline): MNHEY, SVGEGT. CDR3 sequence reads: CASSRTGPYGYTF. CDR3 nucleotides: TGTGCCAGCAGCCGGACAGGGCCCTATGGCTACACCTTC.

The chain combines TRBV2 with TRBJ1-1; a possible D gene is TRBD1 (6 bases). Per the germline V gene, CDR1 is SNHLY and CDR2 is FYNNEI. Trimming stripped 7 bases from V and 1 base from J, with 16 bases between. CDR3 size: 15 residues. CDR3 in DNA: TGTGCCAGCACCAAGGGGGGGCGGTCGAACACTGAAGCTTTCTTT. Its protein is CASTKGGRSNTEAFF. The full variable domain, its missing parts supplied by reference TRBV2 and TRBJ1-1, is EPEVTQTPSHQVTQMGQEVILRCVPISNHLYFYWYRQILGQKVEFLVSFYNNEISEKSEIFDDQFSVERPDGSNFTLKIRSTKLEDSAMYFCASTKGGRSNTEAFFGQGTRLTVV.

CDR3 protein: CASSQDGDSSYEQYF. The CDR3 region has the DNA TGCGCCAGCAGCCAAGATGGGGACAGTTCCTACGAGCAGTACTTC. The genes are TRBV4-1 and TRBJ2-7; TRBD1 matches at 7 bases. There are 15 residues in the CDR3. Looked up from germline, CDR1 is MGHRA and CDR2 is YSYEKL. V shed 0 bases and J 1 base; nucleotides not matched to a gene: 3.

The chain couples TRBV27 to TRBJ2-5; 8 bases align to TRBD2. This CDR3 has 14 amino acids. The trim removed 5 bases at V and 5 bases at J, leaving 7 bases unmatched. CDR1 and CDR2 from the germline V gene are MNHEY and SMNVEV (reference sequence). CDR3 residues: CASSLQRGWETQYF. As DNA, the CDR3 is TGTGCCAGCAGTCTTCAGCGGGGGTGGGAGACCCAGTACTTC.

The chain recombines TRBV7-2 with TRBJ1-5; perhaps TRBD1 as D (5 bases). The CDR3 runs to 15 residues. V lost 3 bases and J lost 1, with 10 bases in between. Per germline, CDR1 SGHTA and CDR2 FQGNSA. The CDR3 reads CASSLGHGSNQPQHF. CDR3 coding DNA: TGTGCCAGCAGCTTGGGGCATGGGAGCAATCAGCCCCAGCATTTT.

CDR3 residues: CASSQDGVRTGGDYGYTF. The CDR3 bases are TGCGCCAGCAGCCAAGATGGCGTTCGGACAGGGGGAGACTATGGCTACACCTTC. The V gene is TRBV4-3, the J gene TRBJ1-2, with 10 positions matching TRBD1. Trimming removed 0 bases from V and 3 bases from J; junction bases left unmatched: 10. There are 18 residues in the CDR3. CDR1 and CDR2 from the germline V gene are LGHNA and YSLEER.

The rearrangement uses TRBV18 and TRBJ1-5; D perhaps matches TRBD1 (6 bases). V lost 6 bases, J lost 7 bases, and 19 bases lay in between. Germline-derived CDR1 and CDR2 are KGHSH and LQKENI. The CDR3 loop spans 15 amino acids. The CDR3 reads CASSQSGDGGQPQHF. The CDR3, as DNA: TGTGCCAGCTCCCAGTCAGGGGACGGCGGACAGCCCCAGCATTTT.

In regard to this clone: Other DNA sequences in the same sample also yield this CDR3. This chain uses TRBV6-6 with TRBJ2-1; TRBD1 agrees at 11 bases. The length of the CDR3 is 15 residues. From germline, CDR1 is MNHNY and CDR2 SVGAGI (reference sequence). V shed 2 bases and J 5 bases; nucleotides not matched to a gene: 2. The CDR3 DNA is TGTGCCAGCAGTTACGGACAGGGGGCGAACAATGAGCAGTTCTTC. This translates into CASSYGQGANNEQFF.

V and J are TRBV5-6 and TRBJ1-2; the D gene is possibly TRBD1 (5 bases). Germline loops: CDR1 SGHDT, CDR2 YYEEEE. Trimming removed 2 bases at V and 4 bases at J, with 15 bases between. This CDR3 is 15 amino acids long. CDR3 amino acids: CASSLEGVIIYGYTF. For the CDR3, the DNA is TGTGCCAGCAGCTTAGAAGGGGTTATTATCTATGGCTACACCTTC.

This clone was seen just once. The CDR3 nucleotides read TGCGCCAGCAGGCTGACAGCCTACACCGGGGAGCTGTTTTTT. Translating it yields CASRLTAYTGELFF. V and J are TRBV10-2 and TRBJ2-2; TRBD1 is a possible D gene (5 bases). Looked up from germline, CDR1 is WSHSY and CDR2 is SAAADI. The CDR3 is made up of 14 amino acids. V was cut by 6 bases and J by 3 bases, with 11 bases left in between.

This clone appeared once. This chain joins TRBV24-1 and TRBJ2-1; TRBD2 matches 7 bases. This CDR3 contains 14 residues. The germline CDR1 and CDR2 sequences are KGHDR and SFDVKD. Trimming at V came to 9 bases and at J to 0 bases, leaving 4 bases not matched to a gene. The CDR3 is CATARGISYNEQFF. The CDR3 coding sequence is TGTGCCACCGCGCGGGGGATCTCCTACAATGAGCAGTTCTTC.

This clone was counted once. The chain links TRBV5-1 to TRBJ2-7; possible D gene TRBD1, 5 bases. The CDR3 extends over 15 amino acids. CDR1 SGHRS and CDR2 YFSETQ come from the germline V gene. V lost 0 bases to trimming and J lost 2 bases, with 12 bases between them. The CDR3 DNA reads TGCGCCAGCAGCTTGGGGCAGGGCTTTACCTACGAGCAGTACTTC. Amino acid sequence: CASSLGQGFTYEQYF.

As to this clone: Compared with germline, one end of the junction differs, possibly owing to a read error. This chain joins TRBV2 and TRBJ1-4; 7 nucleotides match TRBD1. The CDR3 is made up of 13 amino acids. From germline, CDR1 is SNHLY and CDR2 FYNNEI. The CDR3 coding sequence is TGTGCCAGCAGTGAGTCGGTTTGGGACAGAACATCTTTT. Translation gives CASSESVWDRTSF.

Written as DNA, the CDR3 is TGTGCCAGCAGTCAGGGCCTAGATATACATTTT. It is translated as CASSQGLDIHF. The chain recombines TRBV2 with TRBJ1-5, with a weak D call TRBD1 (5 bases). The V end lost 5 bases, the J end lost 16 bases, and 15 bases lay between the germline ends. Germline-derived CDR1 and CDR2 are SNHLY and FYNNEI. This CDR3 contains 11 residues.

The chain uses TRBV5-1 and TRBJ1-4, with a possible D match to TRBD1 (5 bases). The germline V and J ends were trimmed by 0 bases and 8 bases, with 8 bases remaining between them. CDR3 length: 13 residues. Germline V lookup: CDR1 SGHRS, CDR2 YFSETQ. The chain's CDR3 is CASSLVGLEKLFF. The CDR3 DNA is TGCGCCAGCAGCTTGGTGGGGCTGGAAAAACTGTTTTTT. The full variable domain, in which reference TRBV5-1 and TRBJ1-4 provide the parts outside the CDR3, is KAGVTQTPRYLIKTRGQQVTLSCSPISGHRSVSWYQQTPGQGLQFLFEYFSETQRNKGNFPGRFSGRQFSNSRSEMNVSTLELGDSALYLCASSLVGLEKLFFGSGTQLSVL.

The chain combines TRBV18 with TRBJ1-1; the D gene is possibly TRBD1 (5 bases). In germline, CDR1 is KGHSH, CDR2 LQKENI. The CDR3 consists of 15 residues. V lost 2 bases to trimming and J lost 1 base, with 11 bases between them. For the CDR3, the DNA is TGTGCCAGCTCACCATCCGCAGGGTCGAACACTGAAGCTTTCTTT. Amino acids: CASSPSAGSNTEAFF.